Below, 18 T cell receptor beta chains from the same sample are listed, as sequenced in a study of radiotherapy plus CTLA-4 blockade in lung cancer (dated by TCRdb to 2016 to 2019). The method behind the library was the immunoSEQ multiplex PCR assay. TCRdb holds this immuneACCESS table with in-frame rearrangements only. Some clones are missing; in checked studies, unresolved V genes explain under half, and the rest has no known cause. Here the sample has approximately 67,000 clones; around four fifths occur a single time. Roughly 3.9% of the sample belongs to the ten largest clones. The sequences come from peripheral blood, collected from a patient treated with radiotherapy plus ipilimumab. These receptor sequences come from a human donor with non-small cell lung cancer who had a partial response to radiotherapy plus ipilimumab.

In this sample, this clone turned up once. The chain links TRBV5-1 to TRBJ2-3; D may be TRBD2 (6 bases). In germline, CDR1 is SGHRS, CDR2 YFSETQ. Trimming pared 6 bases from V and 4 bases from J, leaving 24 bases between. The CDR3 is 17 residues long. DNA for the CDR3: TGCGCCAGCAAGGAGGGGACCTCGCAGTTAATGGCAGATACGCAGTATTTT. Amino acids: CASKEGTSQLMADTQYF.

This chain links TRBV25-1 with TRBJ1-3, with D tentatively TRBD1 (5 bases). The germline V gene has CDR1 MGHDK and CDR2 SYGVNS. The length of the CDR3 is 13 residues. V was cut by 10 bases and J by 2 bases, with 12 bases left in between. The CDR3 reads CATGRGTGNTIYF. DNA of the CDR3: TGTGCCACCGGACGGGGGACTGGAAACACCATATATTTT. The entire variable domain, with the rest obtained from reference TRBV25-1 and TRBJ1-3, is as follows: EADIYQTPRYLVIGTGKKITLECSQTMGHDKMYWYQQDPGMELHLIHYSYGVNSTEKGDLSSESTVSRIRTEHFPLTLESARPSHTSQYLCATGRGTGNTIYFGEGSWLTVV.

V is TRBV5-1 and J is TRBJ2-1; D uncertain. The CDR3 sequence is 15 residues long. Germline loops: CDR1 SGHRS, CDR2 YFSETQ. Trimming took 0 bases from V and 3 from J, leaving 10 bases between them. CDR3 sequence reads: CASSLDGALYNEQFF. The CDR3 region has the DNA TGCGCCAGCAGCTTGGATGGAGCCCTCTACAATGAGCAGTTCTTC.

The chain carries TRBV7-9 and TRBJ1-3; D uncertain. The CDR3 has 14 amino acids. Germline values: CDR1 SEHNR, CDR2 FQNEAQ (reference sequence). V gave up 1 base and J gave up 0 bases, with 4 bases separating them. The CDR3 sequence is CASSLVSSGNTIYF. The CDR3 bases are TGTGCCAGCAGCTTAGTGAGCTCTGGAAACACCATATATTTT.

This chain connects TRBV7-3 to TRBJ1-2; TRBD1 might be the D (6 bases). CDR1 is SGHTA, CDR2 FQGTGA, per germline. CDR3 size: 13 residues. V was shortened by 2 bases and J by 6 bases, with 10 bases between the two germline ends. Here the CDR3 reads CASSLQGFDGYTF. In nucleotides, the CDR3 is TGTGCCAGCAGCTTACAGGGGTTCGATGGCTACACCTTC.

The chain's CDR3 is CASSTRTGGASGYTF. The CDR3 DNA follows: TGTGCCAGCAGTACTAGGACAGGGGGCGCGAGTGGCTACACCTTC. The chain joins TRBV28 to TRBJ1-2, with 11 bases identical to TRBD1. This CDR3 spans 15 amino acids. The V segment lost 5 bases and the J segment 7 bases; nucleotides outside the gene matches: 9. CDR1 is MDHEN and CDR2 is SYDVKM in the germline V gene.

V gene TRBV28 combines with J gene TRBJ2-3; possible D gene TRBD1, 5 bases. CDR3 length: 12 amino acids. Deletions cut 3 bases from V and 4 bases from J, with 5 bases between. Per germline, CDR1 MDHEN and CDR2 SYDVKM. The CDR3 is CASSFRADTQYF. In DNA, the CDR3 is TGTGCCAGCAGTTTCAGGGCAGATACGCAGTATTTT. The whole variable domain, remainder taken from reference TRBV28 and TRBJ2-3, is DVKVTQSSRYLVKRTGEKVFLECVQDMDHENMFWYRQDPGLGLRLIYFSYDVKMKEKGDIPEGYSVSREKKERFSLILESASTNQTSMYLCASSFRADTQYFGPGTRLTVL.

The V and J genes are TRBV30 and TRBJ2-3; TRBD2 aligns across 8 bases. The CDR3 totals 15 residues. Germline V lookup: CDR1 GTSNPN, CDR2 SVGIG (reference sequence). Unmatched junction bases numbered 10, after V lost 2 bases and J lost 6 bases. The CDR3 DNA is TGTGCCTGGAGTACACTAGCGGCCCCCGGTGATACGCAGTATTTT. It codes for CAWSTLAAPGDTQYF.

The J gene is TRBJ2-2, the V gene TRBV9, with unresolved D. Trimming took 0 bases from V and 7 from J, leaving 13 bases between them. CDR3 length: 15 amino acids. The germline CDR1 and CDR2 sequences are SGDLS and YYNGEE. The chain's CDR3 is CASSVEPLEDGELFF. CDR3 in DNA: TGTGCCAGCAGCGTAGAACCCCTTGAGGACGGGGAGCTGTTTTTT.

The genes are TRBV7-2 and TRBJ1-5; D remains ambiguous. The V and J ends lost 5 bases and 7 bases respectively, with 21 bases between them. The CDR3 spans 16 residues. CDR1 is SGHTA, CDR2 FQGNSA, per germline. The CDR3 sequence is CASSPQGGGIRQPQHF. The CDR3 DNA reads as TGTGCCAGCAGCCCACAAGGAGGAGGGATCAGGCAGCCCCAGCATTTT.

The chain couples TRBV29-1 to TRBJ1-4, with D hard to call. V shed 7 bases and J shed 2 bases, with 11 bases lying between them. Looked up from germline, CDR1 is SQVTM and CDR2 is ANQGSEA. The CDR3 has 13 residues. The CDR3 spells CSAARGTNEKLFF. The CDR3 nucleotides read TGCAGCGCAGCTCGAGGGACTAATGAAAAACTGTTTTTT.

The chain has TRBV10-3 and TRBJ1-1; 8 bases map to TRBD1. The V segment lost 10 bases and the J segment 5 bases; nucleotides outside the gene matches: 12. This CDR3 contains 14 residues. Germline lookup yields CDR1 ENHRY and CDR2 SYGVKD. The CDR3 here is CATGQGLGGTEAFF. The CDR3 nucleotides are TGTGCCACTGGACAGGGCCTCGGTGGGACTGAAGCTTTCTTT.

This chain links TRBV29-1 with TRBJ1-2, with D hard to call. V shed 7 bases and J shed 8 bases, with 14 bases lying between them. Per germline, CDR1 SQVTM and CDR2 ANQGSEA. The CDR3 is made up of 11 amino acids. This chain's CDR3 is CSDQTGSGYTF. DNA of the CDR3: TGCAGCGACCAGACGGGAAGCGGCTACACCTTC.

The chain joins TRBV2 to TRBJ1-5; D remains unclear. V lost 4 bases and J lost 1, with 5 bases in between. There are 13 residues in the CDR3. The germline V gene has CDR1 SNHLY and CDR2 FYNNEI. CDR3 sequence: CASSVSSNQPQHF. The CDR3 DNA reads as TGTGCCAGCAGTGTATCCAGCAATCAGCCCCAGCATTTT. The variable domain in full, completed from reference TRBV2 and TRBJ1-5, reads EPEVTQTPSHQVTQMGQEVILRCVPISNHLYFYWYRQILGQKVEFLVSFYNNEISEKSEIFDDQFSVERPDGSNFTLKIRSTKLEDSAMYFCASSVSSNQPQHFGDGTRLSIL.

This chain links TRBV9 with TRBJ2-7; 11 bases fit TRBD2. The V gene end was trimmed by 4 bases and the J gene end by 4 bases; junction bases not matched to a gene: 7. The CDR3 extends over 15 amino acids. Germline V gene data show CDR1 as SGDLS and CDR2 as YYNGEE. The chain's CDR3 is CASSPKGLAEYEQYF. CDR3 bases: TGTGCCAGCAGCCCCAAGGGACTAGCGGAGTACGAGCAGTACTTC.

This clone was observed a handful of times. The chain couples TRBV5-6 to TRBJ1-2, with D uncertain. The CDR3 covers 13 residues. V was shortened by 1 base and J by 3 bases, with 7 bases between the two germline ends. Germline CDR1 reads SGHDT; CDR2 reads YYEEEE. The CDR3 spells CASSLYGDYGYTF. CDR3 sequence (DNA): TGTGCCAGCAGCTTGTACGGGGACTATGGCTACACCTTC.

This chain uses TRBV5-1 with TRBJ2-3; 8 bases match TRBD1. The germline gives CDR1 SGHRS, CDR2 YFSETQ. The CDR3 is 14 residues long. After removal of 4 bases from V and 3 bases from J, the junction contained 4 bases not matched to a gene. The CDR3 loop reads CASSQGQATDTQYF. The CDR3 nucleotides are TGCGCCAGCAGCCAGGGACAGGCAACAGATACGCAGTATTTT.

This rearrangement joins TRBV19 to TRBJ1-1; 8 bases fit TRBD1. Germline CDR1 and CDR2: LNHDA and SQIVND (reference sequence). The junction had 14 bases not matched to a gene; V was cut back by 5 bases and J by 6 bases. This CDR3 region has 16 residues. Here the CDR3 DNA reads TGTGCCAGTAGTGCCGGACAGGGCGGATTTGATTCTGAAGCTTTCTTT. Translation gives CASSAGQGGFDSEAFF.